Each of the 29 T cell receptor beta chains below was sequenced from the same sample in a study of T cells in Graves' hyperthyroidism and ophthalmopathy. The source material, RNA transcripts, was used to amplify TCR beta CDR3 regions. First-round RT-PCR targeting the TCR CDR3 was performed with the HTBI primer set. TCRdb re-analysed the multiplex PCR reads in MiXCR, keeping a single row per CDR3 protein. The profile covers some 490,000 distinct CDR3 sequences, with roughly 22% appearing a single time and 45% to 55% taken by the ten largest. Material for sequencing was blood. These receptors came from a woman between 70 and 85 years old with Graves' ophthalmopathy.

The rearrangement links TRBV29-1 to TRBJ2-3, with 11 bases lining up with TRBD1. CDR1 and CDR2 from the germline V gene are SQVTM and ANQGSEA. This CDR3 has 14 residues. V shed 6 bases and J 4 bases; nucleotides not matched to a gene: 6. CDR3 DNA: TGCAGCGTACCGGGACAGGGGGGTCCAGATACGCAGTATTTT. Residues: CSVPGQGGPDTQYF.

The V gene is TRBV10-3, the J gene TRBJ1-1; 9 nucleotides match TRBD1. CDR1 and CDR2 (germline): ENHRY, SYGVKD. The CDR3 is 13 residues long. The J segment lost 5 bases and the V segment lost 10 bases, leaving 8 bases of the junction unmatched. The CDR3 region is CATGPGQGTEAFF. Written as DNA, the CDR3 is TGTGCCACCGGTCCAGGACAGGGGACTGAAGCTTTCTTT.

The chain couples TRBV5-6 to TRBJ2-1, with 7 bases aligning to TRBD2. The CDR3 length is 15 residues. J was trimmed by 4 bases and V by 1 base; bases with no gene match: 5. Germline V gene data show CDR1 as SGHDT and CDR2 as YYEEEE. DNA of the CDR3: TGTGCCAGCAGCTTGTTTGGGGAGGGGTACAATGAGCAGTTCTTC. Amino acids: CASSLFGEGYNEQFF.

The chain is built from TRBV4-2 and TRBJ2-7; 10 bases match TRBD2. Germline V CDR1 and CDR2: LGHNA, YNFKEQ. The V gene end was trimmed by 1 base and the J gene end by 6 bases; junction bases not matched to a gene: 6. The CDR3 extends over 15 amino acids. The chain's CDR3 is CASSQVGLATAEQYF. CDR3 nucleotide sequence: TGTGCCAGCAGCCAAGTGGGACTAGCGACCGCCGAGCAGTACTTC.

This clonotype was counted between two and nine times. The chain couples TRBV28 to TRBJ1-5, with 7 bases fitting TRBD1. This CDR3 spans 17 amino acids. Trimming removed 5 bases from V and 3 bases from J; junction bases left unmatched: 13. CDR1 is MDHEN and CDR2 is SYDVKM in the germline V gene. The CDR3 spells CASSPWAGQGVNQPQHF. CDR3 DNA sequence: TGTGCCAGCAGTCCCTGGGCCGGGCAGGGGGTCAATCAGCCCCAGCATTTT.

This clonotype was found a few times. This rearrangement joins TRBV20-1 to TRBJ2-7; 7 nucleotides align to TRBD2. The CDR3 contains 11 residues. In germline, CDR1 is DFQATT, CDR2 SNEGSKA (reference sequence). After removal of 3 bases from V and 7 bases from J, the junction contained 3 bases not matched to a gene. The CDR3 DNA reads as TGCAGTGCTAGTACCGGGAGGGAGCAGTACTTC. Its protein product is CSASTGREQYF.

The table lists this clonotype with many counts. This chain links TRBV6-2 or TRBV6-3 with TRBJ2-1, with D perhaps matching TRBD2 (5 bases). Trimming pared 5 bases from V and 12 bases from J, leaving 20 bases between. The CDR3 runs 14 residues. Germline CDR1 MNHEY, CDR2 SVGEGT. CDR3 in amino acids: CASSRPPWTGRQFF. In DNA form, the CDR3 reads TGTGCCAGCAGTCGACCACCCTGGACTGGCCGGCAGTTCTTC.

This clonotype was observed many times. The chain employs TRBV6-5 and TRBJ1-1; 7 bases agree with TRBD1. V lost 2 bases, J lost 5 bases, and 2 bases stayed unmatched. CDR1 and CDR2 from the germline V gene are MNHEY and SVGAGI. CDR3 size: 13 residues. The CDR3 reads CASSYKGATEAFF. Here the CDR3 DNA reads TGTGCCAGCAGTTACAAGGGGGCTACTGAAGCTTTCTTT.

The chain recombines TRBV28 with TRBJ1-5, with 7 bases identical to TRBD1. Germline V gene lookup returns CDR1 MDHEN and CDR2 SYDVKM. CDR3 length equals 16 residues. Trimming took 2 bases from V and 4 from J; bases not matched to a gene: 8. Here the CDR3 DNA reads TGTGCCAGCAGTTTAATTATGGGACAGAATAATCAGCCCCAGCATTTT. The encoded protein is CASSLIMGQNNQPQHF. Filled out from reference TRBV28 and TRBJ1-5, the complete variable domain reads DVKVTQSSRYLVKRTGEKVFLECVQDMDHENMFWYRQDPGLGLRLIYFSYDVKMKEKGDIPEGYSVSREKKERFSLILESASTNQTSMYLCASSLIMGQNNQPQHFGDGTRLSIL.

This clonotype was seen more than once but under ten times. The chain recombines TRBV5-1 with TRBJ2-1, with TRBD2 matching over 8 bases. The CDR3 sequence is 13 residues long. The germline CDR1 and CDR2 sequences are SGHRS and YFSETQ. Trimming removed 7 bases from V and 6 bases from J; junction bases left unmatched: 6. The CDR3 region is CASAHGGVNEQFF. In DNA form, the CDR3 reads TGCGCCAGCGCTCACGGGGGGGTCAATGAGCAGTTCTTC.

The sample holds many counts of this clonotype. Written as DNA, the CDR3 is TGTGCCAGCAGCCAATATGCGGGAGGACGGGATACGCAGTATTTT. Its translation is CASSQYAGGRDTQYF. The chain uses TRBV3-1 and TRBJ2-3; 8 nucleotides line up with TRBD2. This CDR3 comprises 15 residues. Trimming removed 2 bases from V and 6 bases from J; junction bases left unmatched: 7. CDR1 is LGHDT, CDR2 YNNKEL, per germline (reference sequence).

This clonotype showed up just a few times. This chain joins TRBV12-3 or TRBV12-4 and TRBJ1-2; D not resolved. This CDR3 is built from 15 residues. V was shortened by 4 bases and J by 0 bases, with 12 bases between the two germline ends. The CDR3 region is CASSSPRLANYGYTF. CDR3 nucleotides: TGTGCCAGCAGTTCTCCCAGGCTGGCTAACTATGGCTACACCTTC.

There are a few counts of this clonotype. This chain uses TRBV12-3 or TRBV12-4 with TRBJ2-2, with D perhaps TRBD2 (5 bases). The CDR3 loop spans 15 amino acids. V shed 4 bases and J shed 6 bases, with 15 bases lying between them. The CDR3 DNA reads as TGTGCCAGCAGTTCTACCGGGATCTTTGCCGGGGAGCTGTTTTTT. Protein: CASSSTGIFAGELFF.

For this clonotype: A read error may account for a junction end that differs from germline. CDR3 sequence (DNA): TGTGCTAGCAGCTTAAGGGGGGGGGACAGGGGCTACAATGAGCAGTTCTTC. Its protein product is CASSLRGGDRGYNEQFF. The chain carries TRBV7-7 and TRBJ2-1; TRBD1 aligns across 10 bases. The CDR3 is made up of 17 amino acids. CDR1 and CDR2 from the germline V gene are SSHAT and FNYEAQ (reference sequence).

DNA for the CDR3: TGTGCCAGCAGTGAAGGGGCGGGAAATACGGATGAGCAGTTCTTC. Translated: CASSEGAGNTDEQFF. The chain employs TRBV6-1 and TRBJ2-1, with D possibly TRBD2 on 6 matching bases. Germline loops: CDR1 MNHNS, CDR2 SASEGT. The germline V and J ends were trimmed by 1 base and 8 bases, with 15 bases remaining between them. The CDR3 spans 15 residues.

V gene TRBV18 combines with J gene TRBJ2-7; the match to TRBD2 covers 12 bases. Trimming removed 3 bases from V and 7 bases from J; junction bases left unmatched: 4. The CDR3 length is 14 residues. CDR1 is KGHSH, CDR2 LQKENI, per germline. This chain's CDR3 is CASSPQGLAGEQYF. The CDR3 nucleotides read TGTGCCAGCTCACCTCAAGGACTAGCGGGAGAGCAGTACTTC.

This clonotype came up many times. The rearrangement uses TRBV27 and TRBJ1-2, with D possibly being TRBD1 (5 bases). CDR1 and CDR2 (germline): MNHEY, SMNVEV (reference sequence). The CDR3 extends over 13 amino acids. V was pared by 2 bases and J by 2 bases, with 6 bases between. CDR3 DNA: TGTGCCAGCAGTTTACGGGACAACTATGGCTACACCTTC. Translated, it gives CASSLRDNYGYTF.

The genes are TRBV3-1 and TRBJ1-3, with a tentative D call TRBD1 (6 bases). The CDR3 sequence is 15 residues long. The V end lost 0 bases, the J end lost 4 bases, and 10 bases lay between the germline ends. Germline CDR1 reads LGHDT; CDR2 reads YNNKEL (reference sequence). The CDR3 bases are TGTGCCAGCAGCCAAGATCACAGGGACGGAAACACCATATATTTT. Its protein product is CASSQDHRDGNTIYF. The variable domain in full, with the rest retrieved from reference TRBV3-1 and TRBJ1-3, is DTAVSQTPKYLVTQMGNDKSIKCEQNLGHDTMYWYKQDSKKFLKIMFSYNNKELIINETVPNRFSPKSPDKAHLNLHINSLELGDSAVYFCASSQDHRDGNTIYFGEGSWLTVV.

This clonotype was detected ten times or more. The V gene is TRBV12-3 or TRBV12-4, the J gene TRBJ2-1; TRBD2 matches at 7 bases. The CDR3 has 15 residues. The V segment lost 3 bases and the J segment 2 bases; nucleotides outside the gene matches: 4. DNA of the CDR3: TGTGCCAGCAGTTTGGGAGGGTCCCCCTACAATGAGCAGTTCTTC. Translation gives CASSLGGSPYNEQFF.

There are many counts of this clonotype. The chain couples TRBV12-3 or TRBV12-4 to TRBJ2-3; tentatively, D is TRBD2 (6 bases). There are 14 residues in the CDR3. V lost 4 bases, J lost 6 bases, and 14 bases lay in between. The chain's CDR3 is CASSSPTAGDTQYF. In DNA form, the CDR3 reads TGTGCCAGCAGTTCTCCTACCGCGGGGGATACGCAGTATTTT.

This clonotype showed up many times. The chain joins TRBV28 to TRBJ2-1; 11 nucleotides line up with TRBD2. The trim removed 6 bases at V and 4 bases at J, leaving 8 bases unmatched. The germline V gene encodes CDR1 MDHEN and CDR2 SYDVKM. This CDR3 is built from 16 residues. The CDR3 region is CASSGLSGRDYNEQFF. The CDR3 region has the DNA TGTGCCAGCAGCGGTCTTAGCGGGAGGGATTACAATGAGCAGTTCTTC.

The rearrangement links TRBV19 to TRBJ2-3; 8 positions match TRBD2. CDR1 and CDR2 (germline): LNHDA, SQIVND (reference sequence). CDR3 length: 16 residues. V gave up 7 bases and J gave up 2 bases; unmatched junction bases: 11. CDR3 protein: CASTTQSGGLTDTQYF. The CDR3 DNA reads as TGTGCCAGTACAACGCAGAGCGGGGGACTCACAGATACGCAGTATTTT.

Only a few counts were recorded for this clonotype. The chain combines TRBV20-1 with TRBJ2-1; 10 bases agree with TRBD2. V trimming: 6 bases; J trimming: 1 base; junction bases outside the gene matches: 6. The CDR3 is 15 residues long. In germline, CDR1 is DFQATT, CDR2 SNEGSKA (reference sequence). The CDR3 region is CSAKKTSGSYNEQFF. CDR3 coding DNA: TGCAGTGCGAAAAAGACTAGCGGGTCCTACAATGAGCAGTTCTTC.

V and J are TRBV28 and TRBJ2-1; D unresolved. V lost 3 bases to trimming and J lost 4 bases, with 16 bases between them. The CDR3 runs to 16 residues. Germline V gene sequence: CDR1 MDHEN, CDR2 SYDVKM. CDR3 in amino acids: CASSFFRLRIYNEQFF. DNA for the CDR3: TGTGCCAGCAGTTTCTTTAGGCTGAGGATATACAATGAGCAGTTCTTC.

In its sample, this clonotype was seen a few times. As DNA, the CDR3 is TGCAGTGCTAGGACCACAACCTCCTACGAGCAGTACTTC. It codes for CSARTTTSYEQYF. The chain links TRBV20-1 to TRBJ2-7, with D uncertain. Germline CDR1 is DFQATT and CDR2 is SNEGSKA (reference sequence). The ends were cut back, 3 bases at V and 0 bases at J, with 9 bases in the middle. This CDR3 region has 13 residues.

The chain uses TRBV5-1 and TRBJ1-4; D is possibly TRBD1 (6 bases). Germline V lookup: CDR1 SGHRS, CDR2 YFSETQ. The CDR3 has 16 residues. V was trimmed by 4 bases and J by 0 bases, leaving 13 bases between them. CDR3 amino acids: CASSGAGAPTNEKLFF. The CDR3 DNA sequence: TGCGCCAGCAGCGGGGCAGGGGCACCAACTAATGAAAAACTGTTTTTT.

The rearrangement joins TRBV7-2 to TRBJ1-5; D is unresolved. This CDR3 is built from 13 residues. The V end was cut by 5 bases, the J end by 7 bases, with 12 bases between. The germline gives CDR1 SGHTA, CDR2 FQGNSA. CDR3 coding DNA: TGTGCCAGCAGCACGTACACAGAACAGCCCCAGCATTTT. Encoded protein: CASSTYTEQPQHF.

In its sample, this clonotype was seen many times. The genes are TRBV6-1 and TRBJ2-1; the D gene is possibly TRBD2 (5 bases). V lost 2 bases to trimming and J lost 6 bases, with 14 bases between them. The CDR3 spans 15 residues. Per germline, CDR1 MNHNS and CDR2 SASEGT. Here the CDR3 reads CASSESGNAFNEQFF. As DNA, the CDR3 is TGTGCCAGCAGTGAATCGGGGAATGCATTCAATGAGCAGTTCTTC.

This clonotype was observed a handful of times. V usage is TRBV9 and J usage is TRBJ1-6; no firm D call. Trimming removed 4 bases at V and 7 bases at J, with 15 bases between. This CDR3 has 15 residues. Germline V gene sequence: CDR1 SGDLS, CDR2 YYNGEE. CDR3 bases: TGTGCCAGCAGCCCGGAGGGAGGTCGGAATTCACCCCTCCACTTT. Protein: CASSPEGGRNSPLHF. Combining the CDR3 with reference TRBV9 and TRBJ1-6 gives the whole variable domain DSGVTQTPKHLITATGQRVTLRCSPRSGDLSVYWYQQSLDQGLQFLIQYYNGEERAKGNILERFSAQQFPDLHSELNLSSLELGDSALYFCASSPEGGRNSPLHFGNGTRLTVT.